This is a list of T cell receptor beta chains from one sample in a study of blood T cell repertoires in COVID-19. TCRdb's table, derived via immunoSEQ multiplex PCR, lists solely in-frame clones and lacks some. The sample consists of some 400,000 clones, 75% to 90% of them appearing once. The sample was PBMCs or T cells enriched from blood (not recorded which). The receptors derive from a man in his thirties or forties who had recovered from COVID-19. Each CDR3 is given with its conserved first and last residue. The D gene is left open where the match is weak. Clone size is shown for a subset of rows, as once, few, many or a class of expanded clone.

clone size	J gene	V gene	D gene	CDR3 DNA	CDR3 protein
-	TRBJ1-1	TRBV18	-	TGTGCCAGCTCACAGGGGACTTTCACTGAAGCTTTCTTT	CASSQGTFTEAFF
-	TRBJ2-2	TRBV5-1	-	TGCGCCAGCAGCTTGGCGGGCAGGGGAATCTCCGGGGAGCTGTTTTTT	CASSLAGRGISGELFF
-	TRBJ1-3	TRBV28	-	TGTGCCAGCAGTTTAGAAGGGGTGCCTGGAAACACCATATATTTT	CASSLEGVPGNTIYF
-	TRBJ2-7	TRBV2	-	TGTGCCAGCAGTGAAGGGGCGGGAAGCTCCTACGAGCAGTACTTC	CASSEGAGSSYEQYF
-	TRBJ2-2	TRBV2	-	TGTGCCAGCAGTGCGGTACAGAAACACTTAGTCCCGGGGGAGCTGTTTTTT	CASSAVQKHLVPGELFF
-	TRBJ2-2	TRBV7-2	-	TGTGCCAGCAGCTTAGTGGGGGGAGGTAGCACCGGGGAGCTGTTTTTT	CASSLVGGGSTGELFF
once	TRBJ1-4	TRBV13	-	TGTGCCAGCAGCCAGGGCACTAATGAAAAACTGTTTTTT	CASSQGTNEKLFF
-	TRBJ2-2	TRBV7-9	TRBD1	TGTGCCAGCAGCCAACAGACGGGGACAGGGTCCGGGGAGCTGTTTTTT	CASSQQTGTGSGELFF
-	TRBJ2-1	TRBV24-1	TRBD2	TGTGCCACCAGTGATTCTAGCGGGTTGGCGAATGAGCAGTTCTTC	CATSDSSGLANEQFF
-	TRBJ1-2	TRBV28	TRBD1	TGTGCCATTCCGGACAGGGCGGGTAAGGATGGCTACACCTTC	CAIPDRAGKDGYTF
-	TRBJ2-7	TRBV28	TRBD2	TGTGCCAGCAGTCCACTAGCGGGAGAATTCCACGAGCAGTACTTC	CASSPLAGEFHEQYF
-	TRBJ2-5	TRBV11-2	-	TGTGCCAGCAGCTTAGCACGAGGCCCTGGGGAGACCCAGTACTTC	CASSLARGPGETQYF
-	TRBJ1-2	TRBV27	TRBD1	TGTGCCAGCAGTTTATCTGGGACAGGGAACTATGGCTACACCTTC	CASSLSGTGNYGYTF
-	TRBJ2-1	TRBV5-5	TRBD2	TGTGCCAGCAGCTTAATCTCTAGCGGGAGCTATGAGCAGTTCTTC	CASSLISSGSYEQFF
-	TRBJ2-3	TRBV10-1	-	TGCGCCAGCAGTGATAGAAGTACAGATACGCAGTATTTT	CASSDRSTDTQYF
-	TRBJ2-7	TRBV19	TRBD2	TGTGCCAGTAGTATTCTAGCGGGAGACTACGAGCAGTACTTC	CASSILAGDYEQYF
-	TRBJ2-1	TRBV6-4	TRBD2	TGTGCCAGCAGCCTAGCGGGAGGGGTGCATGAGCAGTTCTTC	CASSLAGGVHEQFF
-	TRBJ1-1	TRBV19	-	TGTGCCAGTAGTATTACACAGGGAGACACTGAAGCTTTCTTT	CASSITQGDTEAFF
-	TRBJ2-1	TRBV15	TRBD2	TGTGCCACCAGATTTACTAGCGGGACTCACCAGTTCTTC	CATRFTSGTHQFF
-	TRBJ2-7	TRBV28	TRBD2	TGTGCCAGCAAGGGTAGCGGGATCGTCGAGCAGTACTTC	CASKGSGIVEQYF
-	TRBJ2-3	TRBV10-3	TRBD1	TGTGCCATCTTAGGGACAGACACAGATACGCAGTATTTT	CAILGTDTDTQYF
-	TRBJ1-5	TRBV3-1/TRBV3-2	TRBD1	TGTGCCAGCAGCCAAGGACATTTGGGGGACAGGGGATTTGATCAGCCCCAGCATTTT	CASSQGHLGDRGFDQPQHF
-	TRBJ2-7	TRBV12-3/TRBV12-4	-	TGTGCCAGCAGTTTAGGACATACCTACGAGCAGTACTTC	CASSLGHTYEQYF
-	TRBJ2-2	TRBV5-1	-	TGCGCCAGCAGCTTAGTACAACGGGGCACCGGGGAGCTGTTTTTT	CASSLVQRGTGELFF
-	TRBJ1-1	TRBV29-1	TRBD1	TGCAGCGTTCCCGGGACAGTTCCGAGCACTGAAGCTTTCTTT	CSVPGTVPSTEAFF
-	TRBJ2-2	TRBV5-4	TRBD2	TGTGCCAGCAGCCTCAGCGAGCGGGAATACACCGGGGAGCTGTTTTTT	CASSLSEREYTGELFF
-	TRBJ1-5	TRBV20-1	TRBD1	TGCAGTGCTAGTTACAGGGGACAGGGGGCAATACAGCCCCAGCATTTT	CSASYRGQGAIQPQHF
-	TRBJ1-1	TRBV6-1	-	TGTGCCAGCAGTGAAGGATCCCCTCGACAGGTCGGAGGTGCTTTCTTT	CASSEGSPRQVGGAFF
few	TRBJ2-7	TRBV6-5	-	TGTGCCAGCAAGGGGGTTACCTACGAGCAGTACTTC	CASKGVTYEQYF
-	TRBJ2-1	TRBV5-4	TRBD2	TGTGCCAGCAGCTTGGAGCCGGGACTAGTAAACAATGAGCAGTTCTTC	CASSLEPGLVNNEQFF
-	TRBJ1-3	TRBV2	-	TGTGCCAGCAGTGTCGGGGGAAACACCATATATTTT	CASSVGGNTIYF
-	TRBJ2-5	TRBV5-6	TRBD1	TGTGCCAGCACCGGACAGGGGCGACAAGAGACCCAGTACTTC	CASTGQGRQETQYF
-	TRBJ2-2	TRBV19	-	TGTGCCAGTAGAGTAGACGGAGCTTCGAACACCGGGGAGCTGTTTTTT	CASRVDGASNTGELFF
-	TRBJ1-2	TRBV9	TRBD1	TGTGCCAGCAGCGGGGGACAGGCCCCTTACGGTTACACCTTC	CASSGGQAPYGYTF
-	TRBJ1-4	TRBV3-1/TRBV3-2	TRBD1	TGTGCCAGCAGCCAGCGGGGGACAGGGATTGAAAAACTGTTTTTT	CASSQRGTGIEKLFF
-	TRBJ1-1	TRBV7-9	-	TGTGCCAGCAGCTCAGAGTTGGGAGGGCTGAAAGCTTTCTTT	CASSSELGGLKAFF
once	TRBJ2-2	TRBV5-1	-	TGCGCCAGCTCCCCACAGGGATCCCCCGACACCGGGGAGCTGTTTTTT	CASSPQGSPDTGELFF
-	TRBJ1-1	TRBV9	-	TGTGCCAGCAGCCCCGGGACACAGACTGAAGCTTTCTTT	CASSPGTQTEAFF
-	TRBJ1-3	TRBV6-5	-	TGTGCCAGCAGTTACAGCGCGGGAGACTCTGGAAACACCATATATTTT	CASSYSAGDSGNTIYF
-	TRBJ1-1	TRBV3-1/TRBV3-2	TRBD1	TGTGCCAGCAGCCAAGGGGACAGGGTGTTGGAAAGGGTTGGGTACACTGAAGCTTTCTTT	CASSQGDRVLERVGYTEAFF
few	TRBJ2-1	TRBV5-1	-	TGCGCCAGCAGCCCTGACGCCGGCCTGAGGGATGAGCAGTTCTTC	CASSPDAGLRDEQFF
-	TRBJ1-5	TRBV29-1	TRBD1	TGCAGCGTCCGGACAGGGGGGGATCAGCCCCAGCATTTT	CSVRTGGDQPQHF
-	TRBJ2-5	TRBV18	-	TGTGCCAGCTCACCCGGAGGGCACGAGACCCAGTACTTC	CASSPGGHETQYF
-	TRBJ2-1	TRBV18	-	TGTGCCAGCTCACCACCGGCGGGCGGCTACAATGAGCAGTTCTTC	CASSPPAGGYNEQFF
-	TRBJ2-7	TRBV30	-	TGTGCCTGGGGAAATTACTACGAGCAGTACTTC	CAWGNYYEQYF
-	TRBJ2-4	TRBV18	-	TGTGCCAGCTCACCTCAGGACACCTACTTAGCCAAAAACATTCAGTACTTC	CASSPQDTYLAKNIQYF
-	TRBJ1-4	TRBV10-3	TRBD1	TGTGCCATCAGCGCCGGGACAGACGGGGAAAAACTGTTTTTT	CAISAGTDGEKLFF
once	TRBJ1-5	TRBV2	-	TGTGCCAGCAGTATCCAGTATAGCAATCAGCCCCAGCATTTT	CASSIQYSNQPQHF
-	TRBJ2-7	TRBV5-6	-	TGTGCCAGCAGCTCCACTCGGGGAAGCTCCTACGAGCAGTACTTC	CASSSTRGSSYEQYF